This is a list of T cell receptor beta chains from one sample in a study of neurological immune-mediated disorders. TCRdb used MiXCR to reprocess the 5' RACE reads, holding one entry per CDR3 protein. The sample shows under 70,000 distinct CDR3 sequences, roughly 3% of them seen only once. The sample was PBMCs. These receptor sequences come from a woman aged 45-59 years with multiple sclerosis. CDR3s include the opening cysteine and the closing phenylalanine or tryptophan. The D gene is left open where the match is weak. Where a row states a size, it is once, few, many or the class of an expanded clone; other rows omit it.

TGTGCCAGCAGCTTAAGGGACCCGGGCTATGGCTACACCTTC CASSLRDPGYGYTF . TRBV7-9 many TRBJ1-2
TGTGCCAGCAGCTTGGCGAGAGAAAAACTGTTTTTT CASSLAREKLFF . TRBV5-6 many TRBJ1-4
TGCGCCAGCAGCTTGGATGGCGGGGGGAGCACAGATACGCAGTATTTT CASSLDGGGSTDTQYF TRBD2 TRBV5-1 many TRBJ2-3
TGTGCCAGCAGCCTTGAAACCGTCACAGATACGCAGTATTTT CASSLETVTDTQYF . TRBV5-4 many TRBJ2-3
TGCGCCAGCAAACTTCGGGGTTTCACAGATACGCAGTATTTT CASKLRGFTDTQYF . TRBV5-1 many TRBJ2-3
TGTGCCAGCAGCCAAGATCACGCGGGGACCCAGTACTTC CASSQDHAGTQYF . TRBV3-1 many TRBJ2-5
TGCAGTGCTTACGGGGGGGGCGCAGATACGCAGTATTTT CSAYGGGADTQYF TRBD2 TRBV20-1 many TRBJ2-3
TGCGCCAGCAGCTTGGAGTCCCACCCCTATAATGAGCAGTTCTTC CASSLESHPYNEQFF . TRBV5-1 many TRBJ2-1
TGTGCCAGCAGCCATACAGGGAGCGGTGGCTACACCTTC CASSHTGSGGYTF . TRBV3-1 many TRBJ1-2
TGTGCCAGCAGTCTAGGGTCGGCTGAAGCTTTCTTT CASSLGSAEAFF . TRBV28 many TRBJ1-1
TGCAGTGCTAGACACACCTCCGGGACTAGCGGGAGGGATACGCAGTATTTT CSARHTSGTSGRDTQYF TRBD2 TRBV20-1 many TRBJ2-3
TGTGCCAGCAGTTACTCGTGGTCAGGGAGGACTGAAGCTTTCTTT CASSYSWSGRTEAFF . TRBV6-5 many TRBJ1-1
TGCAGTGCTGGCCGGGACACCTACGAGCAGTACTTC CSAGRDTYEQYF . TRBV20-1 many TRBJ2-7
TGTGCCAGCAGCTTAGTACCCAGGGGAGGCGACTATGGCTACACCTTC CASSLVPRGGDYGYTF . TRBV7-6 . TRBJ1-2
TGTGCCAGCAAAATTGGACAGGGGTTTCAGCCCCAGCATTTT CASKIGQGFQPQHF TRBD1 TRBV28 many TRBJ1-5
TGCGCCAGCAGCCAAGATTTTTCTGAGCAGTTCTTC CASSQDFSEQFF . TRBV4-1 many TRBJ2-1
TGTGCCAGCAGCACTAGCGGGTCCTACGAGCAGTACTTC CASSTSGSYEQYF TRBD2 TRBV7-2 many TRBJ2-7
TGTGCCAGCAGCCCGGGACAGGGGGTCCAAGAGACCCAGTACTTC CASSPGQGVQETQYF TRBD1 TRBV5-5 many TRBJ2-5
TGCGCCAGCAGCTTCGCCCCCTCTAGCACAGATACGCAGTATTTT CASSFAPSSTDTQYF . TRBV5-1 many TRBJ2-3
TGTGCCAGCAGTTCCCTACAGGGGGCTGGGGAAAAACTGTTTTTT CASSSLQGAGEKLFF TRBD1 TRBV28 many TRBJ1-4
TGCGCCAGCAGCTTGTCACCAACGAGCACAGATACGCAGTATTTT CASSLSPTSTDTQYF . TRBV5-1 many TRBJ2-3
TGCAGTGCTAGAGACGACCTCCGAGATACGCAGTATTTT CSARDDLRDTQYF . TRBV20-1 many TRBJ2-3
TGTGCCAGCAGCCTTAGCGGGAGCCAGACCCAGTACTTC CASSLSGSQTQYF TRBD2 TRBV13 many TRBJ2-5
TGTGCCACCGGCGGGGGCTTATCCTACAATGAGCAGTTCTTC CATGGGLSYNEQFF . TRBV10-3 many TRBJ2-1
TGTGCCAGCAGTTTATTAGCGCAACAGGGATCCTCCTATGGCTACACCTTC CASSLLAQQGSSYGYTF . TRBV12-3/TRBV12-4 medium-sized TRBJ1-2
TGCAGCAAGAGTCCTAGCGGGACGGGGTCCTACGAGCAGTACTTC CSKSPSGTGSYEQYF TRBD2 TRBV20-1 many TRBJ2-7
TGTGCCAGCAGCTTCCTAGCGACCGGGGAGCTGTTTTTT CASSFLATGELFF . TRBV7-9 . TRBJ2-2
TGTGCCAGCGGGAGACAGGGAAGCAATTATGGCTACACCTTC CASGRQGSNYGYTF TRBD1 TRBV14 many TRBJ1-2
TGTGCCAGCAGCTTAGTGGCTAGTGGAAATGAGCAGTTCTTC CASSLVASGNEQFF . TRBV7-2 many TRBJ2-1
TGCAGTGCTAGATTTAGCGACCAAGAGACCCAGTACTTC CSARFSDQETQYF . TRBV20-1 many TRBJ2-5
TGCGCCAGCAGCTTGGCCCTTTCTAGCGGGGGGGCCGGGTTCACACGAGATACGCAGTATTTT CASSLALSSGGAGFTRDTQYF TRBD2 TRBV5-1 many TRBJ2-3
TGTGCCAGCAAATTAATTGGGGCGGAACTGTTTTTT CASKLIGAELFF . TRBV12-3/TRBV12-4 many TRBJ1-4
TGTGCCAGCAGTGCGGACAGGAATCGAAACACCATATATTTT CASSADRNRNTIYF TRBD1 TRBV25-1 many TRBJ1-3
TGTGCCACCAGTGATCGGACAGGGGGTTCGGGAGATACGCAGTATTTT CATSDRTGGSGDTQYF TRBD1 TRBV24-1 many TRBJ2-3
TGTGCCAGCAGACCCGGGACAGTGTCCGGGGAGCTGTTTTTT CASRPGTVSGELFF TRBD1 TRBV6-5 many TRBJ2-2
TGCAGTGCCATTGGGACAGTTAGCAATCAGCCCCAGCATTTT CSAIGTVSNQPQHF TRBD1 TRBV20-1 many TRBJ1-5
TGTGCCAGCAGCTCCGCCGGGAGTGCCAAAAACATTCAGTACTTC CASSSAGSAKNIQYF . TRBV11-2 many TRBJ2-4
TGTGCCAGCTCCACATCTTATCAGGGCAGTCCCCGAGATACGCAGTATTTT CASSTSYQGSPRDTQYF . TRBV9 many TRBJ2-3
TGCGCCAGCAGCTTAACAGGGAAGGAATTGTATGGCTACACCTTC CASSLTGKELYGYTF . TRBV5-1 many TRBJ1-2
TGTGCCAGCAGCCAAGGGACTAGCAGGTACAATGAGCAGTTCTTC CASSQGTSRYNEQFF TRBD2 TRBV14 many TRBJ2-1
TGTGCCAGCAGTGGACTCAGAAACATTCAGTACTTC CASSGLRNIQYF . TRBV6-1 few TRBJ2-4
TGCAGTGCTCAGCAGACAGAACGCAATCAGCCCCAGCATTTT CSAQQTERNQPQHF . TRBV20-1 . TRBJ1-5
TGTGCCAGCACCTCCCCGGTCGTACGGGAGGGCCGCGTCGATGAGCAGTTCTTC CASTSPVVREGRVDEQFF TRBD2 TRBV28 many TRBJ2-1
TGTGCCAGCAGCTTAGGTATCAGGGCCCTCCAAGAGACCCAGTACTTC CASSLGIRALQETQYF . TRBV7-2 many TRBJ2-5
TGCGCCAGCAGCCAATCCCGACAGGGAAACGAGATGATCTTC CASSQSRQGNEMIF TRBD1 TRBV5-1 . TRBJ2-1
TGCGCCAGCAGCTTGGCCTTAGCGGGGCATGAGCAGTTCTTC CASSLALAGHEQFF TRBD2 TRBV5-1 many TRBJ2-1
TGTGCCAGCAGTTACGACCGCAGGGCCCAGTACTTC CASSYDRRAQYF . TRBV6-6 many TRBJ2-5
TGTGCCAGCAGCCCCGTAGGCGGGCAGGAGAGGCTATACGGCTACACCTTC CASSPVGGQERLYGYTF . TRBV7-9 many TRBJ1-2
TGTGCCAGCAGCTTAGCTAGCGGGGTTTACAATGAGCAGTTCTTC CASSLASGVYNEQFF TRBD2 TRBV7-8 many TRBJ2-1
TGTGCCAGCAGCCCTCGACTACAGCGGGAGTTCTCAGATACGCAGTATTTT CASSPRLQREFSDTQYF TRBD2 TRBV11-3 many TRBJ2-3
TGTGCCAGCAGCCAAGCGTTGAATCAGCCCCAGCATTTT CASSQALNQPQHF . TRBV3-1 once TRBJ1-5
TGTGCCAGCAGCTTCGGCAGGGGTCTGAACACTGAAGCTTTCTTT CASSFGRGLNTEAFF . TRBV5-6 many TRBJ1-1